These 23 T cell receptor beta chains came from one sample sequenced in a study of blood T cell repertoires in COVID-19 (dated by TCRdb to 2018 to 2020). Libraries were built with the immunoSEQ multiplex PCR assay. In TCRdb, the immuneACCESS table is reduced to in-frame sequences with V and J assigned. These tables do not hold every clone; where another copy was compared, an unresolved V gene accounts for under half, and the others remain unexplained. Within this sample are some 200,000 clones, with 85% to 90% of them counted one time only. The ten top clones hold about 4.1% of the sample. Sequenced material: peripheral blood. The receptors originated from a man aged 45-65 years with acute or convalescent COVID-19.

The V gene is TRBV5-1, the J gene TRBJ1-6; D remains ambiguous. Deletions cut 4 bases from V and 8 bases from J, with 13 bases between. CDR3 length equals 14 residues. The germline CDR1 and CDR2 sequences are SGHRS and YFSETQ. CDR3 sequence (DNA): TGCGCCAGCAGCCCCGGGTTCGTGGATTCACCCCTCCACTTT. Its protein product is CASSPGFVDSPLHF.

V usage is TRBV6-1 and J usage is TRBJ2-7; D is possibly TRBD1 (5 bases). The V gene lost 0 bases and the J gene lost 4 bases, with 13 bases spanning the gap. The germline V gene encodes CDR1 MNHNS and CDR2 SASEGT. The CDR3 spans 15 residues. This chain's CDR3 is CASSEALTGRYEQYF. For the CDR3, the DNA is TGTGCCAGCAGTGAAGCGCTTACAGGCCGGTACGAGCAGTACTTC.

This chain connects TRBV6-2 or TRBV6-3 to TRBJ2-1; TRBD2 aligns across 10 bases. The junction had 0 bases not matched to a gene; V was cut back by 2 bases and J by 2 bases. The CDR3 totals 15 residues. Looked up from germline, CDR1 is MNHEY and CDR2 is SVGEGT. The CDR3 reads CASSYLAGAYNEQFF. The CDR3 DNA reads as TGTGCCAGCAGTTACCTAGCGGGGGCCTACAATGAGCAGTTCTTC.

CDR3 amino acids: CASRIGQGYNQPQHF. CDR3 nucleotide sequence: TGTGCCAGCAGAATTGGACAGGGCTACAATCAGCCCCAGCATTTT. The chain combines TRBV6-5 with TRBJ1-5, with TRBD1 matching 8 bases. The V gene end was trimmed by 6 bases and the J gene end by 3 bases; junction bases not matched to a gene: 7. This CDR3 is 15 amino acids long. Germline CDR1 MNHEY, CDR2 SVGAGI.

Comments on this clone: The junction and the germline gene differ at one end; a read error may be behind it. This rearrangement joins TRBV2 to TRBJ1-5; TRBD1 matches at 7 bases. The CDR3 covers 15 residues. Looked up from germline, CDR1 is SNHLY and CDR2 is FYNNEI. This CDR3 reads CASSEGTAANQPQHF. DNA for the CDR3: TGTGCCAGCAGCGAAGGGACAGCAGCAAATCAGCCCCAGCATTTT. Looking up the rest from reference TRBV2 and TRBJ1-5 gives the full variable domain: EPEVTQTPSHQVTQMGQEVILRCVPISNHLYFYWYRQILGQKVEFLVSFYNNEISEKSEIFDDQFSVERPDGSNFTLKIRSTKLEDSAMYFCASSEGTAANQPQHFGDGTRLSIL.

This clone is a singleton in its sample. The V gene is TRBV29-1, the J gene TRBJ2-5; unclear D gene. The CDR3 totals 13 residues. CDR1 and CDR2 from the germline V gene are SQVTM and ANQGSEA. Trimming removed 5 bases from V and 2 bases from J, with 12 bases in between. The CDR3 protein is CSVRRNIQETQYF. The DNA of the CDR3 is TGCAGCGTTCGCAGGAATATACAAGAGACCCAGTACTTC.

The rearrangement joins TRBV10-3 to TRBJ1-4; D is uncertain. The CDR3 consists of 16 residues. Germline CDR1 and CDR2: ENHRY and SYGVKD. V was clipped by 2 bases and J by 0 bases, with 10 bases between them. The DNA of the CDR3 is TGTGCCATCAGTGAGGCCCCCGGGGCAACTAATGAAAAACTGTTTTTT. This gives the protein CAISEAPGATNEKLFF.

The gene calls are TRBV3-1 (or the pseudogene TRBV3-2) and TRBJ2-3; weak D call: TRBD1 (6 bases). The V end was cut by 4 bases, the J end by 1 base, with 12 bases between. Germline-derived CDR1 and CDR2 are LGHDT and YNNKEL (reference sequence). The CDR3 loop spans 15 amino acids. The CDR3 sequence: CASSPRSGGTDTQYF. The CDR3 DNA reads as TGTGCCAGCAGCCCCCGGTCAGGGGGCACAGATACGCAGTATTTT.

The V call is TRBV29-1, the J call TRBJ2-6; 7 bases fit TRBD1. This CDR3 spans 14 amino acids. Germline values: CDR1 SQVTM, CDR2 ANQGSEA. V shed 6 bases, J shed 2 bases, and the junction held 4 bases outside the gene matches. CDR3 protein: CSVRTGAGANVLTF. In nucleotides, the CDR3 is TGCAGCGTGCGTACAGGGGCTGGGGCCAACGTCCTGACTTTC.

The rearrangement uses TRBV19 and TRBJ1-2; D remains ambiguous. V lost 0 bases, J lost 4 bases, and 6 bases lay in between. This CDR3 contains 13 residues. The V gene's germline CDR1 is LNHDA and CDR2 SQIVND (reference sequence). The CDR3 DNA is TGTGCCAGTAGTATAGATCTATTCTATGGCTACACCTTC. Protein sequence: CASSIDLFYGYTF.

The CDR3 loop is CASSQGVPRFDYTF. The CDR3 nucleotides are TGTGCCAGCAGTCAAGGGGTCCCGAGATTTGACTACACCTTC. The J gene is TRBJ1-2, the V gene TRBV6-6; perhaps TRBD1 as D (5 bases). Germline V gene data show CDR1 as MNHNY and CDR2 as SVGAGI (reference sequence). With 5 bases removed from V and 10 bases from J, the gap between germline ends came to 20 bases. The length of the CDR3 is 14 residues.

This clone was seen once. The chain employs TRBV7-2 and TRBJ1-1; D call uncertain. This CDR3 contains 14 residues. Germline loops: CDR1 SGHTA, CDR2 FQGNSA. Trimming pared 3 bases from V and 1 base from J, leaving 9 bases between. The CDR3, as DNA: TGTGCCAGCAGCTTCCTGAACGGGAACACTGAAGCTTTCTTT. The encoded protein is CASSFLNGNTEAFF.

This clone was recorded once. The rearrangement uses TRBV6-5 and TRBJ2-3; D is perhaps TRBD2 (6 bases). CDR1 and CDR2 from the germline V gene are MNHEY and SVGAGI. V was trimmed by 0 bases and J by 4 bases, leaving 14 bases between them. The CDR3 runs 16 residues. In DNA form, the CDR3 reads TGTGCCAGCAGTTACTCGATACTAGCCTCCGCAGATACGCAGTATTTT. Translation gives CASSYSILASADTQYF.

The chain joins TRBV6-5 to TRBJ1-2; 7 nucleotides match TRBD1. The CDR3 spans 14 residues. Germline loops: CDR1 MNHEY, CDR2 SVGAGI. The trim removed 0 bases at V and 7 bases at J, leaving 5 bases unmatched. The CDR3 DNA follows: TGTGCCAGCAGTTACTCGACAGGGTCGGGTGGCTACACCTTC. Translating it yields CASSYSTGSGGYTF.

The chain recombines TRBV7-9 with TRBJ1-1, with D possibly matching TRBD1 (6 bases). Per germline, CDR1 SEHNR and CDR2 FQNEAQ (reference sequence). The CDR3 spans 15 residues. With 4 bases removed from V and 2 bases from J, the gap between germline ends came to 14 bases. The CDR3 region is CASSSRMGANTEAFF. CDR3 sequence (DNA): TGTGCCAGCAGCTCGAGGATGGGGGCAAACACTGAAGCTTTCTTT.

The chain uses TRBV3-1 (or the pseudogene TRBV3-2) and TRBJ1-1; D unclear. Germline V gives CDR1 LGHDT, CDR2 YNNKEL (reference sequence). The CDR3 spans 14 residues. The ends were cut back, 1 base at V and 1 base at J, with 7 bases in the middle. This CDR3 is CASSQVAENTEAFF. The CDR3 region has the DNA TGTGCCAGCAGCCAAGTAGCCGAGAACACTGAAGCTTTCTTT.

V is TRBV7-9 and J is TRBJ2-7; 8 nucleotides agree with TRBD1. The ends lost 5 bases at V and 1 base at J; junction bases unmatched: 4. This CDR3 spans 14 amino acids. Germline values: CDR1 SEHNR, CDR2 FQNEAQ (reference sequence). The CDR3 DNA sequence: TGTGCCAGCAGCCACACAGGGGGGTCCTACGAGCAGTACTTC. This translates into CASSHTGGSYEQYF.

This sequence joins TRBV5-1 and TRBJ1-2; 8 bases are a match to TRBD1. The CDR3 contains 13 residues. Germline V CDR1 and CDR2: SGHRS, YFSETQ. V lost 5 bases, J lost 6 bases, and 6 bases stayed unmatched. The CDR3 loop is CASRPQGGDGYTF. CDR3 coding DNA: TGCGCCAGCAGACCACAGGGGGGTGATGGCTACACCTTC.

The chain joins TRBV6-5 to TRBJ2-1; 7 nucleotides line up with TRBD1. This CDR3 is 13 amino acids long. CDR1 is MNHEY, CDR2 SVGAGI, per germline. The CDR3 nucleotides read TGTGAATCAGGGGGTTCGTCCTACAATGAGCAGTTCTTC. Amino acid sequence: CESGGSSYNEQFF.

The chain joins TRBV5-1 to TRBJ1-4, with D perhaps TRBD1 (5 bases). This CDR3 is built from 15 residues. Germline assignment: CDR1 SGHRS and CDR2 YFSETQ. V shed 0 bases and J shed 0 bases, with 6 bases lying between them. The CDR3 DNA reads TGCGCCAGCAGCTTGGCAGGGTCAACTAATGAAAAACTGTTTTTT. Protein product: CASSLAGSTNEKLFF.

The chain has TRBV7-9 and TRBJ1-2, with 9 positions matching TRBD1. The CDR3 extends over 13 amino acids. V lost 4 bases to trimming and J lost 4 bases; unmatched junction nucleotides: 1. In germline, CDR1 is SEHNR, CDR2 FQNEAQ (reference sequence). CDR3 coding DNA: TGTGCCAGCAGCTCGACAGGGGGCTATGGCTACACCTTC. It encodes CASSSTGGYGYTF.

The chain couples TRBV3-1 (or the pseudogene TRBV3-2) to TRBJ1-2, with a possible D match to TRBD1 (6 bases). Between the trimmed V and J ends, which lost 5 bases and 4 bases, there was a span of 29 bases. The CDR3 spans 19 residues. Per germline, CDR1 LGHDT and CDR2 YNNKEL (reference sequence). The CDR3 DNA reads TGTGCCAGCAGCTCCAGACTCCTGACAGGCGGGCAACTCTCCTATGGCTACACCTTC. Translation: CASSSRLLTGGQLSYGYTF.

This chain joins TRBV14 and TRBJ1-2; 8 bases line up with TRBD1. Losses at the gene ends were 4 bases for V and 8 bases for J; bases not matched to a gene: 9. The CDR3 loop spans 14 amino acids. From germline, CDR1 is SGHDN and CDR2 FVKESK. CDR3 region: CASSRTQGALGYTF. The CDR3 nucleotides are TGTGCCAGCAGCCGAACGCAGGGGGCATTGGGCTACACCTTC.